These 19 T cell receptor beta chains originate from one sample sequenced in a study of blood T cell repertoires in COVID-19. The data were produced by immunoSEQ multiplex PCR, yet TCRdb's version contains in-frame clones alone and is incomplete. The sample yields roughly 330,000 clones, roughly 88% seen once. Sequences were obtained from PBMCs or T cells enriched from blood (not recorded which). Receptor source: a man aged 30-40 years who had recovered from COVID-19.

The chain recombines TRBV27 with TRBJ2-7; 7 bases line up with TRBD1. Germline V gene sequence: CDR1 MNHEY, CDR2 SMNVEV (reference sequence). The junction had 11 bases not matched to a gene; V was cut back by 4 bases and J by 5 bases. The CDR3 totals 15 residues. The CDR3 nucleotides are TGTGCCAGCAGTTCCCTAGGACAGGTGAAGGACGAGCAGTACTTC. Protein: CASSSLGQVKDEQYF.

The chain has TRBV7-2 and TRBJ2-5; 14 nucleotides line up with TRBD2. CDR3 length: 16 amino acids. Losses at the gene ends were 4 bases for V and 4 bases for J; bases not matched to a gene: 5. Germline V lookup: CDR1 SGHTA, CDR2 FQGNSA. CDR3 bases: TGTGCCAGCAGCTCGACTAGCGGGGGGGTAGGAGAGACCCAGTACTTC. Encoded protein: CASSSTSGGVGETQYF.

J is TRBJ2-3 and V is TRBV7-2; 9 nucleotides agree with TRBD2. The CDR3 length is 16 residues. The V gene end was trimmed by 1 base and the J gene end by 4 bases; junction bases not matched to a gene: 6. From germline, CDR1 is SGHTA and CDR2 FQGNSA. CDR3 region: CASSLVAGGPADTQYF. The CDR3 DNA reads TGTGCCAGCAGCTTAGTGGCGGGGGGGCCGGCAGATACGCAGTATTTT.

The chain recombines TRBV29-1 with TRBJ1-2; a possible D gene is TRBD1 (6 bases). This CDR3 is built from 14 residues. V was shortened by 2 bases and J by 4 bases, with 14 bases between the two germline ends. CDR1 is SQVTM, CDR2 ANQGSEA, per germline. The CDR3 loop reads CSVERPGHPYGYTF. In DNA form, the CDR3 reads TGCAGCGTTGAACGCCCGGGACACCCCTATGGCTACACCTTC.

The chain links TRBV7-8 to TRBJ2-3; a possible D gene is TRBD1 (5 bases). From germline, CDR1 is SGHVS and CDR2 FQNEAQ. This CDR3 is built from 15 residues. The germline V and J ends were trimmed by 1 base and 3 bases, with 11 bases remaining between them. CDR3 protein: CASSLGWQGTDTQYF. The CDR3, as DNA: TGTGCCAGCAGCTTAGGTTGGCAGGGAACAGATACGCAGTATTTT.

J is TRBJ2-7 and V is TRBV5-1; 7 nucleotides agree with TRBD1. The CDR3 runs to 13 residues. Germline CDR1 SGHRS, CDR2 YFSETQ. V dropped 4 bases and J dropped 2; count of bases not matched to a gene: 3. CDR3 coding DNA: TGCGCCAGCAGCGTCGGGACAGCCTACGAGCAGTACTTC. It translates to CASSVGTAYEQYF.

This clone has only one observation. The V gene is TRBV30, the J gene TRBJ1-5; D uncertain. V lost 2 bases to trimming and J lost 5 bases, with 19 bases between them. Per the germline V gene, CDR1 is GTSNPN and CDR2 is SVGIG (reference sequence). CDR3 size: 16 residues. CDR3 nucleotide sequence: TGTGCCTGGAGTCTCTCCGGGAACATAATCCATCAGCCCCAGCATTTT. Translating gives CAWSLSGNIIHQPQHF.

V is TRBV5-1 and J is TRBJ2-2; the match to TRBD1 covers 9 bases. V shed 4 bases and J 2 bases; nucleotides not matched to a gene: 12. The CDR3 length is 18 residues. Per the germline V gene, CDR1 is SGHRS and CDR2 is YFSETQ. The CDR3 DNA follows: TGCGCCAGCAGCCTGGGACAGGGCATAGACCCTAACACCGGGGAGCTGTTTTTT. Translated, it gives CASSLGQGIDPNTGELFF.

J is TRBJ2-7 and V is TRBV9; D perhaps matches TRBD1 (5 bases). Germline-derived CDR1 and CDR2 are SGDLS and YYNGEE. The CDR3 covers 13 residues. V lost 3 bases, J lost 7 bases, and 14 bases lay in between. Here the CDR3 reads CASSAIQGYEQYF. DNA of the CDR3: TGTGCCAGCAGCGCGATCCAGGGTTATGAGCAGTACTTC.

J is TRBJ1-4 and V is TRBV27, with D maybe TRBD1 (5 bases). The CDR3 is made up of 14 amino acids. V was clipped by 6 bases and J by 8 bases, with 16 bases between them. Germline lookup yields CDR1 MNHEY and CDR2 SMNVEV (reference sequence). The CDR3 DNA is TGTGCCAGCAGGCTACATGGGGGGGTCGAAAAACTGTTTTTT. Amino acid sequence: CASRLHGGVEKLFF.

The V call is TRBV7-9, the J call TRBJ2-7, with D possibly being TRBD2 (5 bases). With 0 bases removed from V and 0 bases from J, the gap between germline ends came to 9 bases. Germline V gene data show CDR1 as SEHNR and CDR2 as FQNEAQ (reference sequence). The CDR3 runs 15 residues. The CDR3 sequence is CASSLAPGSSYEQYF. In nucleotides, the CDR3 is TGTGCCAGCAGCTTAGCGCCGGGGAGCTCCTACGAGCAGTACTTC.

The J gene is TRBJ2-7, the V gene TRBV2, with a tentative D call TRBD2 (6 bases). V gave up 0 bases and J gave up 4 bases, with 13 bases separating them. The germline V gene encodes CDR1 SNHLY and CDR2 FYNNEI. The CDR3 loop spans 15 amino acids. The CDR3 protein is CASSEAGGRPYEQYF. The CDR3 coding sequence is TGTGCCAGCAGTGAAGCGGGGGGACGGCCTTACGAGCAGTACTTC.

The chain recombines TRBV10-3 with TRBJ2-7, with D unclear. Germline loops: CDR1 ENHRY, CDR2 SYGVKD. CDR3 length: 13 amino acids. V gave up 5 bases and J gave up 3 bases, with 11 bases separating them. CDR3 loop: CAISPLPSYEQYF. The DNA of the CDR3 is TGTGCCATCAGTCCTCTTCCCAGCTACGAGCAGTACTTC.

V gene TRBV3-1 (or the pseudogene TRBV3-2) combines with J gene TRBJ1-2, with TRBD1 matching 7 bases. From germline, CDR1 is LGHDT and CDR2 YNNKEL (reference sequence). V shed 5 bases and J 8 bases; nucleotides not matched to a gene: 8. The CDR3 covers 13 residues. The CDR3 loop reads CASSELGQTGYTF. Here the CDR3 DNA reads TGTGCCAGCAGCGAACTGGGACAGACGGGCTACACCTTC.

The chain links TRBV2 to TRBJ2-3, with 7 bases identical to TRBD1. This CDR3 spans 15 amino acids. V lost 4 bases and J lost 3; bases outside the gene matches: 7. Germline V gene sequence: CDR1 SNHLY, CDR2 FYNNEI. In nucleotides, the CDR3 is TGTGCCAGCAGTGGCGGAGACAGGGTTACAGATACGCAGTATTTT. It encodes CASSGGDRVTDTQYF.

The chain is built from TRBV4-2 and TRBJ1-2, with TRBD1 matching 7 bases. Germline lookup yields CDR1 LGHNA and CDR2 YNFKEQ. V lost 2 bases to trimming and J lost 4 bases; unmatched junction nucleotides: 7. This CDR3 is built from 15 residues. CDR3 sequence (DNA): TGTGCCAGCAGCCAAAGAGGGACAGCTACCTATGGCTACACCTTC. It codes for CASSQRGTATYGYTF.

This rearrangement joins TRBV12-3 or TRBV12-4 to TRBJ2-7; D remains unclear. V shed 4 bases and J shed 2 bases, with 9 bases lying between them. This CDR3 contains 13 residues. CDR3 amino acids: CASSYQAAYEQYF. The CDR3 DNA reads TGTGCCAGCAGTTACCAGGCCGCCTACGAGCAGTACTTC.

The CDR3 sequence is CASSYGQVEQYF. The CDR3, as DNA: TGTGCCAGCAGTTACGGACAGGTTGAGCAGTACTTC. The chain uses TRBV12-3 or TRBV12-4 and TRBJ2-7; TRBD1 aligns across 7 bases. Trimming cost V 4 bases and J 7 bases; bases outside gene matches: 4. The CDR3 is 12 amino acids.

This clone was seen once. The chain links TRBV7-9 to TRBJ2-5; TRBD2 agrees at 12 bases. Germline CDR1 and CDR2: SEHNR and FQNEAQ (reference sequence). The CDR3 is made up of 15 amino acids. Trimming cost V 5 bases and J 5 bases; bases outside gene matches: 6. In nucleotides, the CDR3 is TGTGCCAGCAGCACCCTAGCGGGGGGGATGGAGACCCAGTACTTC. Its translation: CASSTLAGGMETQYF.